This entry lists 22 T cell receptor beta chains sequenced from one sample in a study of blood T cell repertoires in COVID-19. Here immunoSEQ multiplex PCR was the method, and the copy in TCRdb shows in-frame clones only, minus some. The data hold fewer than 200,000 clones, with 80% to 90% observed a single time. Input material: peripheral blood. These receptor sequences come from a woman older than 75 with acute or convalescent COVID-19.

This chain uses TRBV9 with TRBJ1-4; a weak D match, TRBD1 (6 bases). Germline V gives CDR1 SGDLS, CDR2 YYNGEE. V lost 4 bases and J 0 bases, leaving 13 bases between the germline ends. This CDR3 has 16 amino acids. CDR3 nucleotide sequence: TGTGCCAGCAGCTGGGCAGGGGACCCAACTAATGAAAAACTGTTTTTT. It encodes CASSWAGDPTNEKLFF. Drawing the rest from reference TRBV9 and TRBJ1-4, the complete variable domain is DSGVTQTPKHLITATGQRVTLRCSPRSGDLSVYWYQQSLDQGLQFLIQYYNGEERAKGNILERFSAQQFPDLHSELNLSSLELGDSALYFCASSWAGDPTNEKLFFGSGTQLSVL.

The V gene is TRBV4-3, the J gene TRBJ2-3; TRBD1 agrees at 8 bases. Germline CDR1 is LGHNA and CDR2 is YSLEER. The CDR3 has 14 residues. The J segment lost 6 bases and the V segment lost 2 bases, leaving 4 bases of the junction unmatched. The CDR3 here is CASSQTHRGDTQYF. Written as DNA, the CDR3 is TGCGCCAGCAGCCAAACCCACAGGGGGGATACGCAGTATTTT.

The table lists this clone with a few counts. The CDR3 nucleotides read TGCGCCAGCAGCCAAGATGGGACAGGGAGGGGGTCACCCCTCCACTTT. It translates to CASSQDGTGRGSPLHF. This chain uses TRBV4-3 with TRBJ1-6; 9 nucleotides match TRBD1. Germline values: CDR1 LGHNA, CDR2 YSLEER. This CDR3 spans 16 amino acids. J lost 10 bases, V lost 0 bases, and 7 bases had no gene match.

In regard to this clone: This sample includes further DNA sequences coding for the same CDR3. The chain carries TRBV29-1 and TRBJ2-3; D perhaps matches TRBD2 (6 bases). Trimming cost V 2 bases and J 3 bases, with 6 bases left between them. The CDR3 spans 12 residues. Germline lookup yields CDR1 SQVTM and CDR2 ANQGSEA. CDR3 in amino acids: CSVERGTDTQYF. CDR3 nucleotides: TGCAGCGTTGAACGGGGGACAGATACGCAGTATTTT.

This chain uses TRBV7-9 with TRBJ1-1, with TRBD1 matching over 7 bases. The trim removed 3 bases at V and 3 bases at J, leaving 1 base unmatched. Looked up from germline, CDR1 is SEHNR and CDR2 is FQNEAQ (reference sequence). The CDR3 runs to 13 residues. For the CDR3, the DNA is TGTGCCAGCAGCTTCCAGGGGGACACTGAAGCTTTCTTT. Its protein product is CASSFQGDTEAFF. The whole variable domain, filled in from reference TRBV7-9 and TRBJ1-1, reads DTGVSQNPRHKITKRGQNVTFRCDPISEHNRLYWYRQTLGQGPEFLTYFQNEAQLEKSRLLSDRFSAERPKGSFSTLEIQRTEQGDSAMYLCASSFQGDTEAFFGQGTRLTVV.

This clone was observed a single time. The rearrangement joins TRBV28 to TRBJ2-1; D possibly corresponds to TRBD1 (5 bases). V was trimmed by 4 bases and J by 0 bases, leaving 13 bases between them. Per the germline V gene, CDR1 is MDHEN and CDR2 is SYDVKM. The length of the CDR3 is 16 residues. In DNA, the CDR3 is TGTGCCAGCAGTTATGACAGAGCGAGCTCCTACAATGAGCAGTTCTTC. Translating it yields CASSYDRASSYNEQFF.

This clone was observed once. J is TRBJ1-4 and V is TRBV19; TRBD1 matches 8 bases. Germline V lookup: CDR1 LNHDA, CDR2 SQIVND (reference sequence). The CDR3 runs 14 residues. V shed 6 bases, J shed 7 bases, and the junction held 7 bases outside the gene matches. CDR3 protein: CASSAGGAREKLFF. As DNA, the CDR3 is TGTGCCAGTAGCGCAGGGGGCGCACGTGAAAAACTGTTTTTT.

The V and J genes are TRBV30 and TRBJ2-5; D possibly corresponds to TRBD2 (5 bases). Trimming removed 1 base from V and 4 bases from J, with 10 bases in between. The CDR3 sequence is 13 residues long. Germline CDR1 reads GTSNPN; CDR2 reads SVGIG (reference sequence). The CDR3 sequence is CAWSATRRETQYF. The CDR3 DNA reads as TGTGCCTGGAGTGCCACTAGACGAGAGACCCAGTACTTC. Using reference TRBV30 and TRBJ2-5 for the parts outside the CDR3, the full variable domain is SQTIHQWPATLVQPVGSPLSLECTVEGTSNPNLYWYRQAAGRGLQLLFYSVGIGQISSEVPQNLSASRPQDRQFILSSKKLLLSDSGFYLCAWSATRRETQYFGPGTRLLVL.

The chain carries TRBV19 and TRBJ2-6, with no clear D. There are 17 residues in the CDR3. V lost 0 bases and J lost 0, with 9 bases in between. The germline CDR1 and CDR2 sequences are LNHDA and SQIVND (reference sequence). CDR3 DNA sequence: TGTGCCAGTAGTATAGATCTATTTGGCTCTGGGGCCAACGTCCTGACTTTC. Translated: CASSIDLFGSGANVLTF.

This clone occurred a few times. V is TRBV28 and J is TRBJ1-5; D gene ambiguous. This CDR3 contains 14 residues. CDR1 is MDHEN and CDR2 is SYDVKM in the germline V gene. The V gene lost 8 bases and the J gene lost 4 bases, with 15 bases spanning the gap. The DNA of the CDR3 is TGTGCCAGCTCCAGAGGTGGTACAAATCAGCCCCAGCATTTT. This translates into CASSRGGTNQPQHF.

This chain joins TRBV5-5 and TRBJ2-5; D is undetermined. Trimming left V 0 bases short and J 4 bases short, with 13 bases between. CDR1 is SGHKS and CDR2 is YYEKEE in the germline V gene (reference sequence). CDR3 length: 15 residues. The DNA for the CDR3 is TGTGCCAGCAGCTTGGAGGCAGGCTCCAGAGAGACCCAGTACTTC. It specifies CASSLEAGSRETQYF.

This chain joins TRBV3-1 (or the pseudogene TRBV3-2) and TRBJ2-2; 10 bases agree with TRBD1. The CDR3 length is 16 residues. Trimming removed 2 bases from V and 5 bases from J; junction bases left unmatched: 5. From germline, CDR1 is LGHDT and CDR2 YNNKEL (reference sequence). As DNA, the CDR3 is TGTGCCAGCAGCCAATGGGGGACAGGGGAGACCGGGGAGCTGTTTTTT. Translating it yields CASSQWGTGETGELFF.

The chain combines TRBV5-4 with TRBJ2-3, with TRBD2 matching over 8 bases. V trimming: 0 bases; J trimming: 4 bases; junction bases outside the gene matches: 4. The CDR3 is 15 residues long. CDR1 is SGHNT and CDR2 is YYREEE in the germline V gene (reference sequence). This CDR3 is CASSLVAGRADTQYF. DNA for the CDR3: TGTGCCAGCAGCTTGGTAGCGGGGAGGGCAGATACGCAGTATTTT.

This clone came up once. The chain carries TRBV9 and TRBJ1-5; D gene unclear. The CDR3 spans 14 residues. The V and J ends lost 1 base and 3 bases respectively, with 8 bases between them. From germline, CDR1 is SGDLS and CDR2 YYNGEE. The CDR3, as DNA: TGTGCCAGCAGCGTAAGGCGGAACAATCAGCCCCAGCATTTT. Its translation: CASSVRRNNQPQHF. Full variable domain (remainder filled in from reference TRBV9 and TRBJ1-5): DSGVTQTPKHLITATGQRVTLRCSPRSGDLSVYWYQQSLDQGLQFLIQYYNGEERAKGNILERFSAQQFPDLHSELNLSSLELGDSALYFCASSVRRNNQPQHFGDGTRLSIL.

This clone was recorded many times. The chain recombines TRBV18 with TRBJ1-4; TRBD1 agrees at 9 bases. The V gene's germline CDR1 is KGHSH and CDR2 LQKENI. With V trimmed by 6 bases and J by 4 bases, 6 bases remained unmatched. The CDR3 has 15 amino acids. CDR3 DNA: TGTGCCAGCTCCCTCGGGACAGGGCTTAATGAAAAACTGTTTTTT. The encoded protein is CASSLGTGLNEKLFF.

This clone was observed at least ten times. Other DNA sequences in this specimen translate into the identical CDR3. The chain recombines TRBV19 with TRBJ1-5; possibly TRBD1 for D (5 bases). Trimming took off 10 bases at V and 4 bases at J, with 14 bases between the two ends. The CDR3 sequence is 13 residues long. Germline V lookup: CDR1 LNHDA, CDR2 SQIVND (reference sequence). The CDR3 loop reads CAISGGLNQPQHF. CDR3 coding DNA: TGTGCCATTTCCGGGGGTTTGAATCAGCCCCAGCATTTT.

The rearrangement links TRBV10-3 to TRBJ2-7, with D perhaps matching TRBD1 (6 bases). CDR1 is ENHRY and CDR2 is SYGVKD in the germline V gene. Trimming pared 3 bases from V and 7 bases from J, leaving 13 bases between. There are 13 residues in the CDR3. The CDR3 loop is CAISDVTGREQYF. The CDR3 DNA follows: TGTGCCATCAGTGACGTTACAGGGCGTGAGCAGTACTTC.

The rearrangement joins TRBV4-1 to TRBJ1-1; D is unresolved. The CDR3 is 15 residues long. Trimming took 1 base from V and 2 from J, leaving 11 bases between them. Germline-derived CDR1 and CDR2 are MGHRA and YSYEKL. As DNA, the CDR3 is TGCGCCAGCAGCCAAGTACCCTCAGAAAACACTGAAGCTTTCTTT. Translation: CASSQVPSENTEAFF.

The rearrangement joins TRBV6-6 to TRBJ1-4, with D possibly matching TRBD1 (5 bases). There are 12 residues in the CDR3. Trimming pared 8 bases from V and 4 bases from J, leaving 8 bases between. Germline CDR1 reads MNHNY; CDR2 reads SVGAGI (reference sequence). CDR3 sequence reads: CASGAVNEKLFF. The CDR3 DNA is TGTGCCAGCGGGGCAGTTAATGAAAAACTGTTTTTT.

The chain employs TRBV7-9 and TRBJ2-5; TRBD1 matches 9 bases. The germline V gene has CDR1 SEHNR and CDR2 FQNEAQ (reference sequence). This CDR3 is 15 amino acids long. V lost 3 bases, J lost 4 bases, and 6 bases stayed unmatched. The CDR3 bases are TGTGCCAGCAGCTTGACCGGGACAGGGCGAGAGACCCAGTACTTC. Its protein product is CASSLTGTGRETQYF. The full variable domain, with the rest looked up from reference TRBV7-9 and TRBJ2-5, is DTGVSQNPRHKITKRGQNVTFRCDPISEHNRLYWYRQTLGQGPEFLTYFQNEAQLEKSRLLSDRFSAERPKGSFSTLEIQRTEQGDSAMYLCASSLTGTGRETQYFGPGTRLLVL.

In this sample, this clone turned up once. The chain carries TRBV6-5 and TRBJ2-1; 7 bases map to TRBD2. V was pared by 5 bases and J by 13 bases, with 14 bases of the junction left unmatched. Germline loops: CDR1 MNHEY, CDR2 SVGAGI. CDR3 length: 14 residues. The CDR3 loop reads CASSPTFGGGSQFF. As DNA, the CDR3 is TGTGCCAGCAGTCCGACCTTCGGGGGAGGGTCCCAGTTCTTC.

This clone came up once. The chain carries TRBV2 and TRBJ2-7; 7 bases map to TRBD2. J lost 3 bases, V lost 8 bases, and 4 bases had no gene match. Looked up from germline, CDR1 is SNHLY and CDR2 is FYNNEI. This CDR3 has 12 amino acids. The CDR3 nucleotides are TGTGCCAGCGGGGACTACCTCTACGAGCAGTACTTC. Its protein product is CASGDYLYEQYF.